A single sample is the source of the 4 T cell receptor beta chains below, sequenced in a study of blood T cell repertoires in COVID-19. Assay: immunoSEQ multiplex PCR; the TCRdb copy retains only in-frame clones and omits some. The repertoire consists of roughly 200,000 clones, with about 89% occurring once and the leading ten covering around 7%. Sequencing was done on a sample of peripheral blood. Source of these receptors: a man between 40 and 49 years old with acute or convalescent COVID-19.

This clone was counted between two and nine times. The gene calls are TRBV6-6 and TRBJ2-7, with D perhaps TRBD2 (6 bases). The CDR3 is 15 residues long. V was shortened by 0 bases and J by 2 bases, with 11 bases between the two germline ends. In germline, CDR1 is MNHNY, CDR2 SVGAGI (reference sequence). CDR3 nucleotides: TGTGCCAGCAGTTACTCGGCAGGAGGGGCCTACGAGCAGTACTTC. Translation: CASSYSAGGAYEQYF.

The chain couples TRBV5-1 to TRBJ2-4; maybe TRBD1 (6 bases). V lost 4 bases, J lost 0 bases, and 14 bases lay in between. This CDR3 spans 16 amino acids. Germline CDR1 reads SGHRS; CDR2 reads YFSETQ. CDR3 sequence (DNA): TGCGCCAGCAGCGTCAACAGGGTGGAAGCCAAAAACATTCAGTACTTC. The encoded protein is CASSVNRVEAKNIQYF.

The CDR3 sequence is CASSRQGSENSPLHF. CDR3 nucleotide sequence: TGTGCCAGCAGCCGACAGGGGTCGGAAAATTCACCCCTCCACTTT. The chain links TRBV6-5 to TRBJ1-6; 8 bases are a match to TRBD1. After removal of 6 bases from V and 7 bases from J, the junction contained 8 bases not matched to a gene. Germline loops: CDR1 MNHEY, CDR2 SVGAGI. The CDR3 covers 15 residues.

The chain carries TRBV28 and TRBJ1-4; 7 positions match TRBD1. The CDR3 covers 15 residues. The germline gives CDR1 MDHEN, CDR2 SYDVKM. V shed 5 bases and J 6 bases; nucleotides not matched to a gene: 9. This CDR3 reads CASSPSQGRHEKLFF. CDR3 sequence (DNA): TGTGCCAGCAGTCCATCACAGGGGAGGCATGAAAAACTGTTTTTT. Using reference TRBV28 and TRBJ1-4 for the parts outside the CDR3, the full variable domain is DVKVTQSSRYLVKRTGEKVFLECVQDMDHENMFWYRQDPGLGLRLIYFSYDVKMKEKGDIPEGYSVSREKKERFSLILESASTNQTSMYLCASSPSQGRHEKLFFGSGTQLSVL.